This TCR beta chain was obtained from a study of regulatory T cells in long-lasting Graves disease. Arm-PCR of CDR3 regions with iRepertoire HTBI primers generated TCR beta libraries. Each CDR3 protein is one row after TCRdb ran MiXCR on the multiplex PCR reads. Among some 420,000 distinct CDR3 sequences listed, about 20% were seen once. CDR1 is SGHTA, CDR2 FQGNSA, per germline. The CDR3 totals 16 residues. Trimming cost V 4 bases and J 6 bases, with 16 bases left between them. This clonotype was seen at least ten times. Regarding time point: persistent/refractory GD, antithyroid drugs over 5 years with positive TRAb. Scientists built the TCR library using RNA that was extracted from PBMCs.

The sequence was collected from a female donor with Graves disease. This chain links TRBV7-2 with TRBJ1-6, with D uncertain. Sequences were derived from peripheral blood mononuclear cells (PBMCs), sampled when the disease was refractory, from a patient treated with antithyroid drugs. CDR3 sequence reads: CASSSRVALINSPLHF. In nucleotides, the CDR3 is TGTGCCAGCAGCTCTCGGGTTGCCTTGATTAATTCACCCCTCCACTTT.